This T cell receptor (beta chain) was sequenced during a study of cytomegalovirus exposure and HLA in healthy donors (TCRdb year 2017). The study in broad terms: According to an earlier analysis of 587 of the donors, some 170 million T cells yielded roughly 100 million unique TCR beta sequences and about 300 Gb of sequence data. About 280 gigabases of sequencing data and approximately 85 million unique TCR sequences were included in an early release covering around 650 HLA-typed donors. The genetic ancestry cluster associated with self-reported Caucasian donors included 81% of the roughly 400 genotyped donors. The study aimed to test whether signatures of past pathogen exposure could be identified by cataloging public T cell receptors. Using immunosequencing, the study profiled T cell repertoires from some 670 subjects and related those repertoires to cytomegalovirus serostatus. Along with the approximately 650-subject first cohort, a separate validation cohort of approximately 110 different subjects was used. To predict cytomegalovirus infection status, the study combined high-throughput TCR immunosequencing, statistical association of individual TCRs with disease status, and machine learning. A later analysis re-examined previously published TCR beta repertoires from several hundred donors and added high-resolution HLA genotyping to investigate patterns of TCR occurrence. The later analysis used no new phenotypic data to find candidate immune exposures, relying instead on TCR beta sequences and their occurrence across donors. An earlier analysis of 587 of the donors used high-throughput TCR beta sequencing to judge whether each TCR beta V gene segment behaved as functional or pseudogenic. Donor age, sex, ethnicity and CMV serostatus were collected together with the repertoire data. Genome-wide SNP genotypes for about 65% of the 666 donors were used in a later genetic analysis, which treated that subset as a discovery cohort. Every discovery cohort repertoire had been produced on one sequencing platform. Class I and class II HLA loci were covered by the typing at four-digit resolution. Typing coverage varied by locus: roughly 629-640 donors for A, B, C, DRB1 and DQB1; roughly 520 for DQA1; approximately 610 for DPA1; 450 to 480 for DPB1. Because of strong linkage in the cohort, five DR-DQ haplotypes were treated as single units for association and clustering. On average, around 230,000 unique TCR beta nucleotide sequences were sequenced per donor among 350 to 400 genotyped donors of the cohort, with about 17% of those sequences being non-productive.

The paper's findings and limits, for the study overall: A cluster of highly shared sequence variants was judged likely to be a technical artifact of the sequencing pipeline. Because counts were too low, roughly 16 rarely observed V segments, including chromosome 9 orphons, were excluded from the earlier analysis of 587 of the donors. When HLA alleles, especially DR and DQ, strongly co-occurred, attributing TCR associations to individual alleles was difficult. A further reported finding was that TCR beta sequences accurately predicted the HLA-A and HLA-B alleles for most subjects in the first cohort. Linkage disequilibrium might explain the correlated functional status among segregating V segments, but an unknown experimental factor could not be excluded. A later analysis reported that several top co-occurrence clusters appeared linked to parvovirus B19, influenza, CMV and Epstein-Barr virus. HLA typing was unavailable for some donors at each locus, so association tests used only the typed subset. Most TCR sequences were observed very rarely across donors, whereas some public TCRs were present in many individuals. In a later analysis, HLA-associated TCR beta chains were found to be more clonally expanded and to have lower generation probabilities than equally common non-associated chains. A later analysis found that TCR association rates varied across HLA loci, with DRB1 alleles showing the most associated TCRs and HLA-C alleles the fewest. An association between a missense DCLRE1C variant and V-gene and J-gene trimming of TCR beta chains was found in a later genetic analysis and replicated in an independent cohort. In a later analysis, 16,951 TCR beta sequences were associated with specific HLA alleles at a false discovery rate of 0.05. In vitro tests confirmed that three of the cytomegalovirus-associated TCR beta chains recognize cytomegalovirus antigens. The study listed 150 to 200 TCR beta chains as associated with cytomegalovirus. According to a later genetic analysis, donors in an Asian-associated ancestry cluster had fewer N-insertions in productive TCRs than the approximately 700-donor mean. Only TCR beta chains were sequenced in this cohort, and the absence of alpha or paired-chain data limited detectable features. The authors suggested that the approach could potentially be extended to other disease states and immunological phenotypes. Some IMGT-functional V segments, including TRBV6-2 and TRBV6-3, could not be distinguished by the 87-base-pair reads and were therefore excluded. For the cohort, immune exposure information was limited to CMV serostatus. In both the original and validation cohorts, the classifier was reported to diagnose cytomegalovirus status with high specificity and sensitivity. Sequencing depth was assumed to be roughly uniform across donors in the presence/absence analyses, though that assumption may not hold. A later analysis found that most CMV-associated TCR beta chains appeared HLA-restricted, with HLA associations seemingly driven largely by CMV exposure. An earlier analysis of 450 to 750 of the donors showed that most TCR beta V segments appeared in productive rearrangements either about 87% or about 30% of the time, which broadly matched IMGT annotations.

Receptor amplification or capture employed the immunoSEQ multiplex PCR assay. A mixture of 60 forward primers for TCR Vbeta segments and 13 reverse primers for TCR Jbeta segments was used in the multiplex PCR. Amplification of the CDR3 region of rearranged TCR beta genes was performed with a multiplex PCR assay on genomic DNA. Amplified TCR beta libraries were sequenced as 87-base-pair reads on the Illumina HiSeq System. In the paper's pipeline: A later analysis counted approximately 76 million unique TCR beta chains across the roughly 700 repertoires, and 9 million to 14 million of these chains were shared by at least two donors. Raw reads were error-corrected and collapsed into unique sequences with a nearest-neighbor algorithm that merged closely related sequences to remove PCR and sequencing errors. To assign V, D and J gene segments, CDR3 sequences were aligned to IMGT reference sequences. For a sequence to be retained, at least a six-nucleotide match to both a V gene segment and a J gene segment was required. A rearrangement was called productive if the CDR3 had no stop codons and remained in frame with V and J, and every other rearrangement was called non-productive. Following IMGT convention, CDR3 was defined as the stretch from the second conserved V-encoded cysteine to the conserved J-encoded phenylalanine. The earlier analysis of about 640 of the donors excluded any sequence lacking an unambiguous match to a single V gene segment. In an earlier analysis of almost 600 of the donors, a V segment was called functional when productive rearrangements were above 56.7%, and segregating when the standard deviation between donors exceeded 5%. A statistical classification framework was built for diagnosing cytomegalovirus status from the catalog of TCR beta chain sequences. V and J gene assignment, in a later analysis, came from comparing TCR nucleotide sequences with IMGT/GENE-DB human TR gene sequences. Using the TCRdist pipeline, a later analysis assigned CDR3 sequences along with most-parsimonious VDJ recombination scenarios. In a later analysis, each TCR beta chain was defined by its CDR3 amino acid sequence together with its V-gene family, and reads without a unique V-gene family were excluded. A later analysis removed several hundred highly shared, low-generation-probability nucleotide sequences to deal with suspected cross-contamination and a sequencing artifact. In a later analysis, a clonal expansion index for each public chain was calculated from normalized within-repertoire ranks of inferred template counts. Generation probabilities in a later analysis came from a VDJ recombination model fitted to out-of-frame rearrangements, and those results were checked against IGoR. A later analysis scored TCR-TCR, TCR-HLA and TCR-CMV co-occurrence with hypergeometric tests, applying a repertoire-size bias correction to TCR pairs. In a later analysis, false discovery rates were estimated by permuting HLA or CMV assignments 20 times. In a later analysis, co-occurring TCRs were grouped with DBSCAN, and TCRdist sequence similarity was added when clustering was performed within HLA-allele-positive subsets. For co-occurrence clustering, repertoires with fewer than 30,000 or more than 120,000 public chains were excluded, along with four to six repertoires with anomalous nucleotide sharing. Entries here come from immuneACCESS through TCRdb and include only in-frame sequences with V and J called. Some clones fail to appear in such tables; in the studies checked, an unresolved V gene covers under half of the shortfall, and the cause of the remainder is unknown. The DNA gave D and trimming, while V, J and clone size come from that table. For this sample there are around 150,000 clones; approximately 76% appear just once. The biggest ten clones account for under 1.5% of the sample.

The cohort comprised some 700 healthy bone marrow donors. At the time of sampling, every cohort member was nominally healthy, though immune exposures that went unrecorded were likely present. The donor was CMV seronegative and belonged to the group of over 300 seronegative cohort members. A peripheral blood sample was collected from each donor, and TCR beta sequencing was performed on peripheral blood mononuclear cells. Genomic DNA extraction from the blood cell samples was performed with the Qiagen DNeasy Blood Extraction Kit. Looking up the germline V gene yields CDR1 SGHTA and CDR2 FQGNSA. V is trimmed back by 8 bases and J by 2 bases, and the junction contains 7 bases that no gene match accounts for. The CDR3 has 14 amino acids, counting the end cysteine and phenylalanine. The retained sequence is limited to the CDR3, 42 bases, with the frame set at the first base. A single count supports this clone. Its antigen is still unknown. There are no base qualities to consult, and no much larger clone falls within one base.

This receptor was obtained from a man aged 55 to 70 in good health and CMV-seronegative. The receptor chain draws on TRBV7-2 and TRBJ2-7; TRBD1 aligns with 9 central bases. Sequencing input: PBMCs. The bases read TGTGCCAGCCGTCTGGGACAGGGCCCCTACGAGCAGTACTTC. This codes for CASRLGQGPYEQYF. The entire variable domain, with the stretches around the CDR3 drawn from the reference TRBV7-2 and TRBJ2-7 proteins, is GAGVSQSPSNKVTEKGKDVELRCDPISGHTALYWYRQSLGQGLEFLIYFQGNSAPDKSGLPSDRFSAERTGGSVSTLTIQRTQQEDSAVYLCASRLGQGPYEQYFGPGTRLTVT.